Shown below are 23 T cell receptor beta chains from a single sample sequenced in a study of blood T cell repertoires in COVID-19 (dated by TCRdb to 2020 to 2021). Library construction relied on the immunoSEQ multiplex PCR assay. What TCRdb holds here is the immuneACCESS table cut down to in-frame rearrangements. Part of the clones is not present; checked against another copy, under half of the missing clones reflect an unresolved V gene, and the others are unexplained. In all, the sample holds about 110,000 clones, and 88% of those were seen once. Of the sample, around 7% is held by the ten largest clones. The source material was peripheral blood. The receptor set was obtained from a man aged 45-65 years with active or convalescent COVID-19.

V gene TRBV28 combines with J gene TRBJ1-5; D may be TRBD1 (5 bases). This CDR3 is built from 14 residues. CDR1 MDHEN and CDR2 SYDVKM come from the germline V gene. Trimming cost V 5 bases and J 7 bases, with 15 bases left between them. CDR3 DNA: TGTGCCAGCAGTCTATTGACAGAATCCCAGCCCCAGCATTTT. Translated: CASSLLTESQPQHF.

A few counts support this clone. This rearrangement joins TRBV30 to TRBJ1-5; D not certain. This CDR3 is 15 amino acids long. Deletions cut 2 bases from V and 5 bases from J, with 16 bases between. CDR1 is GTSNPN and CDR2 is SVGIG in the germline V gene (reference sequence). CDR3 bases: TGTGCCTGGAGTTCCGAGGCGCAGAGAGATCAGCCCCAGCATTTT. Translating it yields CAWSSEAQRDQPQHF.

This clone was seen only a few times. The V gene is TRBV5-1, the J gene TRBJ1-4; D ambiguous. Germline lookup yields CDR1 SGHRS and CDR2 YFSETQ. The V end was cut by 3 bases, the J end by 0 bases, with 15 bases between. This CDR3 has 17 residues. Written as DNA, the CDR3 is TGCGCCAGCAGCTGGAGCCTGGCAGAATCAACTAATGAAAAACTGTTTTTT. Translating it yields CASSWSLAESTNEKLFF.

This chain uses TRBV6-2 or TRBV6-3 with TRBJ2-1, with 7 bases matching TRBD2. This CDR3 has 17 amino acids. After removal of 2 bases from V and 4 bases from J, the junction contained 11 bases not matched to a gene. Germline lookup yields CDR1 MNHEY and CDR2 SVGEGT. CDR3 sequence (DNA): TGTGCCAGCAGTTACCGAGGTTGGGCTAGCGGTTACAATGAGCAGTTCTTC. Residues: CASSYRGWASGYNEQFF.

The chain combines TRBV12-3 or TRBV12-4 with TRBJ2-3, with D uncertain. Trimming stripped 6 bases from V and 4 bases from J, with 5 bases between. The CDR3 consists of 11 residues. The CDR3: CASSQSDTQYF. In DNA, the CDR3 is TGTGCCAGCAGCCAGTCAGATACGCAGTATTTT.

This chain uses TRBV7-2 with TRBJ2-7, with 11 nucleotides matching TRBD2. The CDR3 covers 16 residues. Germline V gene sequence: CDR1 SGHTA, CDR2 FQGNSA. The V segment lost 1 base and the J segment 3 bases; nucleotides outside the gene matches: 5. Here the CDR3 reads CASSLEGTSGNYEQYF. The CDR3 DNA is TGTGCCAGCAGCTTAGAAGGGACTAGCGGAAACTACGAGCAGTACTTC.

Note on this clone: One end of the junction does not line up with germline, which may come from a read error. The gene calls are TRBV5-4 and TRBJ2-2, with D perhaps matching TRBD2 (6 bases). The CDR3 runs to 15 residues. The V gene's germline CDR1 is SGHNT and CDR2 YYREEE (reference sequence). The CDR3 nucleotides are TGTGCCAGCAGCGAAAGCGGGTACAACACCGGGAAGCTGTTTTTT. Translating gives CASSESGYNTGKLFF. The variable domain in full, with the rest retrieved from reference TRBV5-4 and TRBJ2-2, is ETGVTQSPTHLIKTRGQQVTLRCSSQSGHNTVSWYQQALGQGPQFIFQYYREEENGRGNFPPRFSGLQFPNYSSELNVNALELDDSALYLCASSESGYNTGKLFFGEGSRLTVL.

This clone showed up just once. The chain employs TRBV28 and TRBJ1-3; tentative D call: TRBD1 (5 bases). Germline lookup yields CDR1 MDHEN and CDR2 SYDVKM. This CDR3 contains 17 residues. V lost 6 bases to trimming and J lost 0 bases, with 18 bases between them. The CDR3 DNA follows: TGTGCCAGCAGGGAGTCGGGACGGGACTTCTCTGGAAACACCATATATTTT. Protein sequence: CASRESGRDFSGNTIYF. The entire variable domain, with the rest obtained from reference TRBV28 and TRBJ1-3, is as follows: DVKVTQSSRYLVKRTGEKVFLECVQDMDHENMFWYRQDPGLGLRLIYFSYDVKMKEKGDIPEGYSVSREKKERFSLILESASTNQTSMYLCASRESGRDFSGNTIYFGEGSWLTVV.

This sequence joins TRBV6-5 and TRBJ1-5; 8 nucleotides match TRBD1. CDR3 length: 14 residues. In germline, CDR1 is MNHEY, CDR2 SVGAGI. V was pared by 6 bases and J by 2 bases, with 3 bases of the junction left unmatched. This CDR3 reads CASRQTGGNQPQHF. The DNA for the CDR3 is TGTGCCAGCAGGCAGACAGGGGGCAATCAGCCCCAGCATTTT.

The chain uses TRBV4-3 and TRBJ2-2; 7 positions match TRBD2. V lost 5 bases, J lost 7 bases, and 10 bases stayed unmatched. CDR1 and CDR2 from the germline V gene are LGHNA and YSLEER. The CDR3 consists of 15 residues. CDR3 DNA: TGCGCCAGCAGCTTCCGGGGGAGGGGTTTCGGGGAGCTGTTTTTT. This gives the protein CASSFRGRGFGELFF.

This clone has more than one count but fewer than ten. The V gene is TRBV19, the J gene TRBJ2-7; D possibly corresponds to TRBD2 (6 bases). The CDR3 is made up of 14 amino acids. V was trimmed by 5 bases and J by 5 bases, leaving 16 bases between them. CDR1 is LNHDA, CDR2 SQIVND, per germline (reference sequence). CDR3 sequence: CASSPWREGNEQYF. Here the CDR3 DNA reads TGTGCCAGTAGTCCCTGGAGGGAAGGTAACGAGCAGTACTTC.

The chain employs TRBV3-1 (or the pseudogene TRBV3-2) and TRBJ2-4, with D tentatively TRBD2 (6 bases). The CDR3 consists of 15 residues. CDR1 is LGHDT, CDR2 YNNKEL, per germline (reference sequence). V lost 4 bases to trimming and J lost 0 bases, with 10 bases between them. This chain's CDR3 is CASSLGTLAKNIQYF. DNA for the CDR3: TGTGCCAGCAGCCTCGGGACTTTAGCCAAAAACATTCAGTACTTC.

V gene TRBV5-1 combines with J gene TRBJ2-5, with D maybe TRBD2 (6 bases). The CDR3 loop spans 14 amino acids. Germline V gives CDR1 SGHRS, CDR2 YFSETQ. The germline V and J ends were trimmed by 2 bases and 5 bases, with 13 bases remaining between them. The CDR3 region is CASSFGSYEETQYF. In nucleotides, the CDR3 is TGCGCCAGCAGCTTCGGGAGCTACGAGGAGACCCAGTACTTC.

The chain combines TRBV7-9 with TRBJ1-1; D uncertain. The germline V and J ends were trimmed by 1 base and 5 bases, with 8 bases remaining between them. The CDR3 spans 13 residues. Germline assignment: CDR1 SEHNR and CDR2 FQNEAQ (reference sequence). CDR3 bases: TGTGCCAGCAGCTTAGGTACGGGGACTGAAGCTTTCTTT. Translated, it gives CASSLGTGTEAFF.

V is TRBV3-1 (or the pseudogene TRBV3-2) and J is TRBJ1-3; 7 nucleotides align to TRBD1. CDR1 is LGHDT, CDR2 YNNKEL, per germline (reference sequence). V trimming: 2 bases; J trimming: 4 bases; junction bases outside the gene matches: 5. This CDR3 is 15 amino acids long. The CDR3 sequence is CASSQTGATGNTIYF. CDR3 nucleotides: TGTGCCAGCAGCCAAACAGGGGCTACGGGAAACACCATATATTTT.

This sequence joins TRBV7-9 and TRBJ1-2; TRBD1 matches 7 bases. The CDR3 has 13 amino acids. CDR1 and CDR2 from the germline V gene are SEHNR and FQNEAQ (reference sequence). The ends lost 5 bases at V and 3 bases at J; junction bases unmatched: 3. The DNA for the CDR3 is TGTGCCAGCAGCCGACAGGGATACTATGGCTACACCTTC. Amino acid sequence: CASSRQGYYGYTF. Based on the CDR3 plus reference TRBV7-9 and TRBJ1-2, the full variable domain is DTGVSQNPRHKITKRGQNVTFRCDPISEHNRLYWYRQTLGQGPEFLTYFQNEAQLEKSRLLSDRFSAERPKGSFSTLEIQRTEQGDSAMYLCASSRQGYYGYTFGSGTRLTVV.

This chain joins TRBV5-1 and TRBJ2-3, with 9 bases lining up with TRBD2. The junction had 22 bases not matched to a gene; V was cut back by 1 base and J by 7 bases. Looked up from germline, CDR1 is SGHRS and CDR2 is YFSETQ. The CDR3 has 20 amino acids. The CDR3 coding sequence is TGCGCCAGCAGCTTGCAGGCTACTAGCGGGTCGGGCCCTTCGGGTTATACGCAGTATTTT. Translating it yields CASSLQATSGSGPSGYTQYF.

The chain carries TRBV6-6 and TRBJ2-5; D gene ambiguous. V was pared by 10 bases and J by 0 bases, with 15 bases between. The length of the CDR3 is 14 residues. Germline V CDR1 and CDR2: MNHNY, SVGAGI (reference sequence). The CDR3 coding sequence is TGTGCCACCGCCGACTGGATGAACCAAGAGACCCAGTACTTC. This codes for CATADWMNQETQYF.

The V call is TRBV6-2 or TRBV6-3, the J call TRBJ1-1; TRBD1 agrees at 7 bases. V gave up 4 bases and J gave up 2 bases; unmatched junction bases: 10. The length of the CDR3 is 16 residues. Germline CDR1 is MNHEY and CDR2 is SVGEGT. The CDR3 loop reads CASSFLPGQSNTEAFF. The CDR3 DNA is TGTGCCAGCAGTTTCCTTCCGGGACAGTCTAACACTGAAGCTTTCTTT.

The chain has TRBV7-9 and TRBJ2-7, with D possibly matching TRBD2 (6 bases). The CDR3 extends over 14 amino acids. The V and J ends lost 5 bases and 5 bases respectively, with 16 bases between them. Looked up from germline, CDR1 is SEHNR and CDR2 is FQNEAQ (reference sequence). The CDR3 loop is CASSPGTSLHEQYF. The CDR3 DNA reads TGTGCCAGCAGCCCAGGGACTTCCTTACACGAGCAGTACTTC. Combining the CDR3 with reference TRBV7-9 and TRBJ2-7 gives the whole variable domain DTGVSQNPRHKITKRGQNVTFRCDPISEHNRLYWYRQTLGQGPEFLTYFQNEAQLEKSRLLSDRFSAERPKGSFSTLEIQRTEQGDSAMYLCASSPGTSLHEQYFGPGTRLTVT.

The chain combines TRBV12-5 with TRBJ2-1, with 12 nucleotides matching TRBD2. This CDR3 has 15 amino acids. CDR1 and CDR2 (germline): LGHNT, FRNRAP. Trimming removed 0 bases from V and 8 bases from J; junction bases left unmatched: 2. This CDR3 is CASGLVLAGGYEQFF. The CDR3 bases are TGTGCTAGTGGTTTGGTACTAGCGGGAGGCTATGAGCAGTTCTTC.

The V and J genes are TRBV14 and TRBJ1-1; D perhaps matches TRBD1 (5 bases). The CDR3 spans 15 residues. CDR1 is SGHDN and CDR2 is FVKESK in the germline V gene. The V gene lost 3 bases and the J gene lost 4 bases, with 15 bases spanning the gap. This CDR3 is CASSHLDGGSTEAFF. In DNA, the CDR3 is TGTGCCAGCAGCCACCTGGACGGGGGGAGCACTGAAGCTTTCTTT.

J is TRBJ1-2 and V is TRBV24-1, with 8 bases matching TRBD1. The CDR3 has 15 amino acids. The V and J ends lost 3 bases and 8 bases, in that order; junction bases with no gene match: 10. Germline V gene data show CDR1 as KGHDR and CDR2 as SFDVKD. The CDR3 nucleotides are TGTGCCACCAGTGATGTGCAGGAGACAGGGGTGGGCTACACCTTC. Its protein is CATSDVQETGVGYTF.